A single sample is the source of the 12 T cell receptor beta chains below, sequenced in a study of T cells in Graves' hyperthyroidism and ophthalmopathy. Amplified TCR beta CDR3 regions came from RNA transcripts. RT-PCR in the first round (using the HTBI primer set) targeted the TCR CDR3. TCRdb re-called the multiplex PCR reads through MiXCR, storing one row per CDR3 protein. The data contain some 490,000 distinct CDR3 sequences, roughly 22% of them seen just once; the ten biggest clones take up less than 65%. Material: blood. Receptors were obtained from a woman in her 70s with Graves' ophthalmopathy.

The gene calls are TRBV5-1 and TRBJ1-1; D is uncertain. Germline CDR1 is SGHRS and CDR2 is YFSETQ. V was shortened by 6 bases and J by 3 bases, with 21 bases between the two germline ends. The CDR3 is 16 amino acids. This CDR3 reads CASTFGARTYHTEAFF. The CDR3 region has the DNA TGCGCCAGCACCTTTGGCGCAAGGACCTACCACACTGAAGCTTTCTTT. Based on the CDR3 plus reference TRBV5-1 and TRBJ1-1, the full variable domain is KAGVTQTPRYLIKTRGQQVTLSCSPISGHRSVSWYQQTPGQGLQFLFEYFSETQRNKGNFPGRFSGRQFSNSRSEMNVSTLELGDSALYLCASTFGARTYHTEAFFGQGTRLTVV.

At least ten counts were recorded for this clonotype. J is TRBJ2-7 and V is TRBV12-3 or TRBV12-4, with 10 bases that match TRBD2. V shed 6 bases, J shed 3 bases, and the junction held 5 bases outside the gene matches. This CDR3 comprises 14 residues. The CDR3 nucleotides are TGTGCCAGCAGAGGACTAGCGGAGAGCTACGAGCAGTACTTC. Translation: CASRGLAESYEQYF.

This chain links TRBV4-1 with TRBJ1-2; no clear D gene. CDR1 is MGHRA, CDR2 YSYEKL, per germline. V lost 0 bases and J 10 bases, leaving 9 bases between the germline ends. This CDR3 is built from 12 residues. CDR3 bases: TGCGCCAGCAGCCAAGATAGGAGGGTCTACACCTTC. Its translation: CASSQDRRVYTF.

The chain carries TRBV6-5 and TRBJ2-5; a weak D match, TRBD2 (6 bases). This CDR3 is 16 amino acids long. CDR1 and CDR2 (germline): MNHEY, SVGAGI. V lost 2 bases, J lost 1 base, and 14 bases lay in between. In DNA, the CDR3 is TGTGCCAGCAGTTACGCCCTGACTAGATCCCAAGAGACCCAGTACTTC. Encoded protein: CASSYALTRSQETQYF.

This rearrangement joins TRBV27 to TRBJ2-7, with 11 bases aligning to TRBD2. J was trimmed by 2 bases and V by 8 bases; bases with no gene match: 14. Germline CDR1 is MNHEY and CDR2 is SMNVEV (reference sequence). The CDR3 totals 17 residues. This chain's CDR3 is CASSPRQLAGATYEQYF. CDR3 DNA sequence: TGTGCCAGCTCACCACGCCAACTAGCGGGAGCGACCTACGAGCAGTACTTC.

This clonotype has more than one count but fewer than ten. The chain carries TRBV2 and TRBJ2-3; 7 bases are a match to TRBD1. TRBJ1-5 explains the end of the DNA better; the J call may be wrong. Germline CDR1 is SNHLY and CDR2 is FYNNEI. The CDR3 runs 15 residues. CDR3 loop: CASSIIAGGTDTQHF. DNA of the CDR3: TGTGCCAGCAGTATTATAGCGGGAGGGACAGATACGCAGCATTTT.

The chain has TRBV29-1 and TRBJ1-4; 7 bases match TRBD1. V dropped 5 bases and J dropped 11; count of bases not matched to a gene: 11. Germline CDR1 SQVTM, CDR2 ANQGSEA. This CDR3 comprises 13 residues. The CDR3 protein is CSVFRDSGGKLFF. CDR3 DNA: TGCAGCGTTTTCCGGGACAGCGGTGGGAAACTGTTTTTT. Variable domain in full (rest from reference TRBV29-1 and TRBJ1-4): SAVISQKPSRDICQRGTSLTIQCQVDSQVTMMFWYRQQPGQSLTLIATANQGSEATYESGFVIDKFPISRPNLTFSTLTVSNMSPEDSSIYLCSVFRDSGGKLFFGSGTQLSVL.

The chain uses TRBV4-1 and TRBJ2-7; D is unclear. The V gene lost 2 bases and the J gene lost 2 bases, with 13 bases spanning the gap. Germline CDR1 reads MGHRA; CDR2 reads YSYEKL. The CDR3 totals 15 residues. CDR3 sequence: CASSQLSSDAYEQYF. The CDR3 DNA reads as TGCGCCAGCAGCCAACTATCGTCAGACGCCTACGAGCAGTACTTC.

This clonotype was seen a handful of times. The V and J genes are TRBV7-2 and TRBJ1-4; the match to TRBD1 covers 8 bases. V trimming: 5 bases; J trimming: 8 bases; junction bases outside the gene matches: 10. Germline V gene lookup returns CDR1 SGHTA and CDR2 FQGNSA. This CDR3 has 15 amino acids. This CDR3 is CASSPTQGAGEKLFF. Written as DNA, the CDR3 is TGTGCCAGCAGCCCTACCCAGGGGGCAGGAGAAAAACTGTTTTTT.

This clonotype has a handful of counts. The V and J genes are TRBV3-1 and TRBJ2-5; D might be TRBD2 (5 bases). Trimming left V 1 base short and J 5 bases short, with 11 bases between. This CDR3 contains 14 residues. The germline V gene encodes CDR1 LGHDT and CDR2 YNNKEL (reference sequence). CDR3 DNA: TGTGCCAGCAGCCAAGCGCTAGCTGCGGAGACCCAGTACTTC. Protein product: CASSQALAAETQYF.

This clonotype was detected many times. The chain has TRBV12-3 or TRBV12-4 and TRBJ1-6; D is possibly TRBD1 (5 bases). V was shortened by 6 bases and J by 7 bases, with 16 bases between the two germline ends. The CDR3 is 15 amino acids. The CDR3: CASRETGPANSPLHF. The DNA for the CDR3 is TGTGCCAGCAGGGAAACAGGTCCCGCCAATTCACCCCTCCACTTT.

This clonotype was seen more than once but under ten times. The J gene is TRBJ1-6, the V gene TRBV13; D gene unclear. The CDR3 consists of 13 residues. V was clipped by 4 bases and J by 12 bases, with 13 bases between them. Germline CDR1 PRHDT, CDR2 FYEKMQ (reference sequence). The CDR3: CASSYSPGEPLHF. The CDR3, as DNA: TGTGCCAGCAGCTACTCCCCAGGCGAACCCCTCCACTTT.